The next 9 T cell receptor beta chains were all read from a single sample in a study of beta chain features in type 1 diabetes (dated by TCRdb to the late 2010s). Receptor libraries were prepared by the immunoSEQ multiplex PCR assay. The entire isolated RNA was reverse transcribed using the High Capacity cDNA Reverse Transcription Kit, and thus expressed TCRB transcripts were sequenced. Held by TCRdb, this immuneACCESS table contains in-frame sequences only and omits some clones. Under half of the omission traces to an unresolved V gene where checked; the cause of the rest is unknown. This sample lists about 330,000 clones; approximately 11% were detected once. Clones ranked in the top ten supply roughly 0.016% of the sample. The material sequenced was naive CD4+ T cells from blood. What this sample's cell subset or site label stands for: true naive CD4+ T cells. Receptors were obtained from a woman younger than 45 in good health.

In its sample, this clone was seen a few times. This chain uses TRBV4-1 with TRBJ2-7; TRBD2 matches at 7 bases. The V gene end was trimmed by 0 bases and the J gene end by 2 bases; junction bases not matched to a gene: 7. The CDR3 contains 16 residues. CDR1 is MGHRA, CDR2 YSYEKL, per germline. CDR3 residues: CASSQDKSGTPYEQYF. In DNA form, the CDR3 reads TGCGCCAGCAGCCAAGATAAAAGCGGGACCCCCTACGAGCAGTACTTC.

The chain joins TRBV7-2 to TRBJ2-1; 14 bases match TRBD2. CDR1 is SGHTA and CDR2 is FQGNSA in the germline V gene. This CDR3 has 14 residues. V shed 5 bases and J 7 bases; nucleotides not matched to a gene: 1. The CDR3 protein is CASSRLAGGNEQFF. The CDR3 DNA sequence: TGTGCCAGCAGCCGACTAGCGGGAGGGAATGAGCAGTTCTTC. The full variable domain, its missing parts supplied by reference TRBV7-2 and TRBJ2-1, is GAGVSQSPSNKVTEKGKDVELRCDPISGHTALYWYRQSLGQGLEFLIYFQGNSAPDKSGLPSDRFSAERTGGSVSTLTIQRTQQEDSAVYLCASSRLAGGNEQFFGPGTRLTVL.

The V gene is TRBV7-3, the J gene TRBJ2-7; 9 bases are a match to TRBD2. The V segment lost 4 bases and the J segment 3 bases; nucleotides outside the gene matches: 7. The germline V gene encodes CDR1 SGHTA and CDR2 FQGTGA. The CDR3 runs 15 residues. The CDR3 loop reads CASSSGASGIYEQYF. CDR3 nucleotide sequence: TGTGCCAGCAGCTCCGGGGCTAGCGGGATCTACGAGCAGTACTTC.

This clone was found a few times. This chain joins TRBV30 and TRBJ2-2; D ambiguous. The CDR3 loop spans 13 amino acids. The V gene's germline CDR1 is GTSNPN and CDR2 SVGIG (reference sequence). Trimming cost V 0 bases and J 5 bases, with 7 bases left between them. In nucleotides, the CDR3 is TGTGCCTGGAGTGTACAATCGACCGGGGAGCTGTTTTTT. This gives the protein CAWSVQSTGELFF.

The chain links TRBV30 to TRBJ1-5; TRBD1 matches at 9 bases. The CDR3 spans 13 residues. Germline values: CDR1 GTSNPN, CDR2 SVGIG (reference sequence). Trimming removed 5 bases from V and 4 bases from J; junction bases left unmatched: 3. DNA of the CDR3: TGTGCCTGGGGACAGGGGACGAATCAGCCCCAGCATTTT. It yields the protein CAWGQGTNQPQHF.

This clone was observed a few times. The chain links TRBV6-1 to TRBJ2-1; 7 bases are a match to TRBD2. The CDR3 spans 13 residues. CDR1 is MNHNS and CDR2 is SASEGT in the germline V gene. The ends lost 3 bases at V and 9 bases at J; junction bases unmatched: 5. The CDR3 region is CASSETRTSEQFF. The CDR3 DNA reads TGTGCCAGCAGTGAGACCAGGACTAGTGAGCAGTTCTTC.

The J gene is TRBJ2-7, the V gene TRBV19; possible D gene TRBD1, 6 bases. From germline, CDR1 is LNHDA and CDR2 SQIVND (reference sequence). The CDR3 contains 14 residues. The V end was cut by 4 bases, the J end by 6 bases, with 16 bases between. CDR3 amino acids: CASSTSRTVGEQYF. Written as DNA, the CDR3 is TGTGCCAGTAGTACCTCACGGACAGTGGGCGAGCAGTACTTC.

This clone was counted a few times. This chain joins TRBV4-3 and TRBJ2-3; D may be TRBD1 (5 bases). The germline CDR1 and CDR2 sequences are LGHNA and YSLEER. Trimming removed 0 bases at V and 2 bases at J, with 15 bases between. The CDR3 is 17 residues long. CDR3 nucleotides: TGCGCCAGCAGCCAAGAGCACTGGCGGACAAACACAGATACGCAGTATTTT. This translates into CASSQEHWRTNTDTQYF.

This clone was counted a few times. This chain joins TRBV7-3 and TRBJ2-1; TRBD2 matches at 10 bases. Per germline, CDR1 SGHTA and CDR2 FQGTGA. The junction had 10 bases not matched to a gene; V was cut back by 6 bases and J by 8 bases. The CDR3 has 15 amino acids. The CDR3 here is CASSTRLAGGDEQFF. Written as DNA, the CDR3 is TGTGCCAGCAGTACAAGACTAGCGGGCGGGGATGAGCAGTTCTTC.